These T cell receptor beta chains were read from a single sample in a study of CD8+ T cells in alopecia areata. The protocol was immunoSEQ multiplex PCR, while the TCRdb copy is restricted to in-frame clones and leaves out a portion. Of 80,000 to 95,000 clones listed, 40% to 50% are singletons. The sample was CD8+ T cells sorted from blood, taken at week 24, from a patient treated with tofacitinib. The receptors derive from a human donor with alopecia areata. CDR3s include the opening cysteine and the closing phenylalanine or tryptophan. A D gene is named only where the DNA matches it firmly. Only some rows state a clone size, as once, few, many or a class for expanded clones.

j_call	cdr3_length	clone_size	d_call	v_call	cdr3_nt	cdr3_aa
TRBJ2-6	18	NA	NA	TRBV9	TGTGCCAGCACCCGACAAGGGGGGCCCAGCTCTGGGGCCAACGTCCTGACTTTC	CASTRQGGPSSGANVLTF
TRBJ2-1	15	NA	TRBD1	TRBV5-1	TGCGCCAGCAGCCCTGTCGGGACAGGGTCGGGTGAGCAGTTCTTC	CASSPVGTGSGEQFF
TRBJ1-1	14	NA	NA	TRBV5-4	TGTGCCAGCAGCTCGAGGGAATATGACACTGAAGCTTTCTTT	CASSSREYDTEAFF
TRBJ2-7	14	once	NA	TRBV27	TGTGCCAGCAGTTTAGGAGTGGCGGGTGGCGAGCAGTACTTC	CASSLGVAGGEQYF
TRBJ2-7	11	many	TRBD1	TRBV29-1	TGCAGATCAGGGGGATTCTACGAGCAGTACTTC	CRSGGFYEQYF
TRBJ2-2	12	few	NA	TRBV7-9	TGTGCCAGCAGCTACGGCGACGGGGAGCTGTTTTTT	CASSYGDGELFF
TRBJ2-7	14	NA	NA	TRBV12-5	TGTGCTAGCCGATGGGGACCCCACCCGCCCGAGCAGTACTTC	CASRWGPHPPEQYF
TRBJ2-2	12	NA	NA	TRBV7-3	TGTGCCAGCAGCCCTAGGATGGGGGAGCTGTTTTTT	CASSPRMGELFF
TRBJ2-1	13	NA	NA	TRBV2	TGTGCCAGCAGTAGGAGGGGACACAATGAGCAGTTCTTC	CASSRRGHNEQFF
TRBJ1-4	13	NA	TRBD1	TRBV30	TGTGCCTGGGACAGGGGCACTAATGAAAAACTGTTTTTT	CAWDRGTNEKLFF
TRBJ1-1	13	NA	NA	TRBV11-3	TGTGCCAGCAGCTTTGCCGGGAACACTGAAGCTTTCTTT	CASSFAGNTEAFF
TRBJ2-3	16	NA	TRBD2	TRBV5-1	TGCGCCAGCAGCTTGGTGGCGGGGGGCCGCACAGATACGCAGTATTTT	CASSLVAGGRTDTQYF
TRBJ1-2	12	few	NA	TRBV5-1	TGCGCCAGCAGCTTCGGCATTGAGGGCTACACCTTC	CASSFGIEGYTF
TRBJ1-5	14	NA	NA	TRBV28	TGTGCCAGCAGTGACACCCCTAGCAATCAGCCCCAGCATTTT	CASSDTPSNQPQHF
TRBJ2-5	15	NA	NA	TRBV30	TGTGCCTGGAAGGAACGGGAGAATCCCCAAGAGACCCAGTACTTC	CAWKERENPQETQYF
TRBJ2-2	14	few	NA	TRBV7-9	TGTGCCAGCAGTCCTGAATGGAACACCGGGGAGCTGTTTTTT	CASSPEWNTGELFF
TRBJ2-1	13	few	NA	TRBV30	TGTGCCTGGAGCCCGGACTTTGTCCATGAGCAGTTCTTC	CAWSPDFVHEQFF
TRBJ1-2	15	NA	NA	TRBV7-8	TGTGCCAGCAGTCCCCGAAGGACAGCCTTCTATGGCTACACCTTC	CASSPRRTAFYGYTF
TRBJ1-5	15	NA	NA	TRBV6-1	TGTGCCAGCAGCTCAACCCGCAAGTTAACTCAGCCCCAGCATTTT	CASSSTRKLTQPQHF
TRBJ2-1	11	few	NA	TRBV29-1	TGCAGCGTTTCAGCCTACAATGAGCAGTTCTTC	CSVSAYNEQFF
TRBJ2-7	15	few	NA	TRBV10-3	TGTGCCTCCTCCCGCGAGGACTCAAGCTCCTACGAGCAGTACTTC	CASSREDSSSYEQYF
TRBJ1-1	13	NA	NA	TRBV13	TGTGCCAGCAGCTTAAACGCGAACACTGAAGCTTTCTTT	CASSLNANTEAFF
TRBJ2-5	15	NA	TRBD2	TRBV6-5	TGTGCCAGCAGCCCCGGGAGGAGGAAGCGAGAGACCCAGTACTTC	CASSPGRRKRETQYF
TRBJ2-2	16	NA	TRBD2	TRBV10-3	TGTGCCATCAGTGATAAAAGCGGGGGAAACACCGGGGAGCTGTTTTTT	CAISDKSGGNTGELFF
TRBJ2-7	14	NA	NA	TRBV15	TGTGCCACCAGCGAATACCGGGACGCCTACGAGCAGTACTTC	CATSEYRDAYEQYF